This record covers a single TCR beta chain. Its antigen remains unidentified. Only in-frame clones appear in the TCRdb table, and some are missing; sequencing was by immunoSEQ multiplex PCR. The sample consists of around 34,000 clones, roughly 73% of them appearing once. The data stem from a study of T cells in tumors after PD-1 blockade. Overall study: Either cemiplimab 350 mg every 2 weeks or pembrolizumab 200 mg every 3 weeks was given. Daily vismodegib 150 mg continued in a subset of anti-PD-1-treated patients. Study conclusions and caveats: Roughly two fifths of tumor TCR clonotypes were also found in blood.

The sequence derives from a human donor with basal cell carcinoma. The material sequenced was PBMCs, taken after anti-PD-1 treatment.

DNA of the CDR3: TGTGCCTGGAAACGAGGGAATCAGCCCCAGCATTTT. This translates into CAWKRGNQPQHF. The chain couples TRBV30 to TRBJ1-5; no firm D call. CDR3 length: 12 residues. Germline V gene data show CDR1 as GTSNPN and CDR2 as SVGIG (reference sequence). Trimming removed 4 bases from V and 4 bases from J, with 8 bases in between.